These 28 T cell receptor beta chains originate from one sample sequenced in a study of beta chain features in type 1 diabetes (dated by TCRdb to the late 2010s). The paper as a whole reports these results and caveats: In all four CD4+ subsets, TCRB CDR3 length was moderately but significantly shorter in type 1 diabetes patients.

Their antigens are not known. Receptor amplification or capture employed the immunoSEQ multiplex PCR assay. All of the isolated RNA was reverse transcribed with the High Capacity cDNA Reverse Transcription Kit, so expressed TCRB transcripts were sequenced. TCRdb took over this immuneACCESS table, retaining in-frame rearrangements with V and J assigned. Such tables are incomplete; in checked studies, under half of the missing clones stem from an unresolved V gene, and the remainder is unexplained. This sample gives 55,000 to 80,000 clones in total; approximately 47% of them show up just once. Roughly 0.7% of the sample comes from the top ten. Material: central memory CD4+ T cells from blood. Every receptor here comes from a man between 25 and 39 years old with type 1 diabetes.

This chain uses TRBV5-6 with TRBJ1-2; D possibly corresponds to TRBD1 (5 bases). This CDR3 is built from 14 residues. Between the trimmed V and J ends, which lost 4 bases and 3 bases, there was a span of 13 bases. Per the germline V gene, CDR1 is SGHDT and CDR2 is YYEEEE. The CDR3 DNA reads as TGTGCCAGCAGCCCACGCCAGGGCCACTATGGCTACACCTTC. This sequence encodes CASSPRQGHYGYTF.

V is TRBV18 and J is TRBJ1-4; D uncertain. CDR3 length: 14 amino acids. Trimming removed 3 bases from V and 4 bases from J, with 9 bases in between. Germline values: CDR1 KGHSH, CDR2 LQKENI. The chain's CDR3 is CASSPAELNEKLFF. In DNA, the CDR3 is TGTGCCAGCTCACCCGCGGAGCTTAATGAAAAACTGTTTTTT.

This sequence joins TRBV2 and TRBJ2-5; D is unresolved. Germline V CDR1 and CDR2: SNHLY, FYNNEI. The CDR3 loop spans 10 amino acids. Trimming removed 6 bases from V and 6 bases from J, with 5 bases in between. The CDR3 sequence: CASRAKTQYF. Written as DNA, the CDR3 is TGTGCCAGCAGAGCGAAGACCCAGTACTTC. The variable domain in full, with the rest retrieved from reference TRBV2 and TRBJ2-5, is EPEVTQTPSHQVTQMGQEVILRCVPISNHLYFYWYRQILGQKVEFLVSFYNNEISEKSEIFDDQFSVERPDGSNFTLKIRSTKLEDSAMYFCASRAKTQYFGPGTRLLVL.

This clone was counted only a few times. This CDR3 is CASSEIRGTGVPPGANVLTF. In DNA, the CDR3 is TGTGCCAGCAGTGAAATAAGGGGGACAGGGGTTCCACCTGGGGCCAACGTCCTGACTTTC. V usage is TRBV6-1 and J usage is TRBJ2-6; 10 nucleotides align to TRBD1. CDR1 is MNHNS and CDR2 is SASEGT in the germline V gene. The CDR3 totals 20 residues. V lost 2 bases and J lost 2; bases outside the gene matches: 12.

This clone has just a few counts. The chain employs TRBV6-5 and TRBJ2-7; TRBD1 aligns across 8 bases. The germline CDR1 and CDR2 sequences are MNHEY and SVGAGI. The CDR3 has 14 residues. The J segment lost 0 bases and the V segment lost 8 bases, leaving 6 bases of the junction unmatched. The CDR3 DNA sequence: TGTGCCAGCGGTTCGACAGGGGTCTCCTACGAGCAGTACTTC. Amino acids: CASGSTGVSYEQYF.

The chain links TRBV5-1 to TRBJ2-5, with D perhaps matching TRBD2 (6 bases). CDR3 length: 15 amino acids. The germline V gene encodes CDR1 SGHRS and CDR2 YFSETQ. The V gene lost 4 bases and the J gene lost 5 bases, with 18 bases spanning the gap. DNA for the CDR3: TGCGCCAGCAGCATCCCGGGACTCGGAGTTGAGACCCAGTACTTC. Its translation is CASSIPGLGVETQYF.

This clone appeared a few times. CDR3 loop: CASSLGQSVSYEQYF. The CDR3 nucleotides are TGTGCCAGCAGCTTAGGGCAGTCAGTCTCCTACGAGCAGTACTTC. The rearrangement links TRBV7-2 to TRBJ2-7; D remains unclear. V was cut by 1 base and J by 0 bases, with 10 bases left in between. CDR3 length: 15 amino acids. Germline CDR1 SGHTA, CDR2 FQGNSA.

This clone has only a few counts. The CDR3 DNA reads as TGTGCCAGCTCACCACCGGGCACAGGGAACACTGAAGCTTTCTTT. Protein: CASSPPGTGNTEAFF. The chain uses TRBV18 and TRBJ1-1; tentatively, D is TRBD1 (5 bases). V was pared by 0 bases and J by 1 base, with 9 bases between. Germline CDR1 KGHSH, CDR2 LQKENI. The CDR3 runs 15 residues.

The chain carries TRBV5-4 and TRBJ2-5, with 9 bases fitting TRBD2. V was clipped by 2 bases and J by 4 bases; unmatched bases: 12. The germline CDR1 and CDR2 sequences are SGHNT and YYREEE (reference sequence). The CDR3 length is 17 residues. The CDR3 DNA reads as TGTGCCAGCAGCTTTTTTAGAGCGGGGGGTGAGAGAGAGACCCAGTACTTC. Translated, it gives CASSFFRAGGERETQYF.

This clone was picked up a small number of times. The rearrangement links TRBV7-2 to TRBJ2-6, with D possibly being TRBD2 (5 bases). Germline CDR1 and CDR2: SGHTA and FQGNSA. The CDR3 loop spans 14 amino acids. Trimming shortened V by 2 bases and J by 9 bases, and 11 bases separated the two germline ends. DNA for the CDR3: TGTGCCAGCAGCTTATCAGGTCGGGACAACGTCCTGACTTTC. Encoded protein: CASSLSGRDNVLTF.

This chain uses TRBV10-3 with TRBJ1-2; no definite D call. The CDR3 consists of 14 residues. Germline loops: CDR1 ENHRY, CDR2 SYGVKD. V was pared by 2 bases and J by 2 bases, with 9 bases between. CDR3 nucleotide sequence: TGTGCCATCAGTGAGAAACTAGCAAACTATGGCTACACCTTC. Amino acids: CAISEKLANYGYTF.

The chain links TRBV6-1 to TRBJ2-7; D is possibly TRBD2 (6 bases). Looked up from germline, CDR1 is MNHNS and CDR2 is SASEGT. V shed 3 bases and J shed 0 bases, with 12 bases lying between them. The length of the CDR3 is 15 residues. CDR3 in DNA: TGTGCCAGCAGTGACTTTGGGGGGTACTCCTACGAGCAGTACTTC. Translation: CASSDFGGYSYEQYF.

V is TRBV6-1 and J is TRBJ2-7; 10 bases agree with TRBD1. This CDR3 is built from 14 residues. Germline V gene sequence: CDR1 MNHNS, CDR2 SASEGT. Germline trimming cut 8 bases from V and 2 bases from J; bases unmatched to any gene: 6. The CDR3 protein is CASGSDRGTYEQYF. The DNA for the CDR3 is TGTGCCAGCGGTTCGGACAGGGGGACCTACGAGCAGTACTTC.

The gene calls are TRBV30 and TRBJ2-5; 14 nucleotides align to TRBD2. Trimming took 8 bases from V and 3 from J; bases not matched to a gene: 11. Per germline, CDR1 GTSNPN and CDR2 SVGIG (reference sequence). The CDR3 contains 16 residues. The CDR3 bases are TGTGCCCGGGGTGGGACTAGCGGGAGTAAAGAAGAGACCCAGTACTTC. Translated: CARGGTSGSKEETQYF.

The chain carries TRBV18 and TRBJ2-1; 16 bases map to TRBD2. Per the germline V gene, CDR1 is KGHSH and CDR2 is LQKENI. Unmatched junction bases numbered 7, after V lost 4 bases and J lost 7 bases. The CDR3 sequence is 17 residues long. The CDR3 reads CASSLGLAGGPLNEQFF. CDR3 in DNA: TGTGCCAGCTCACTGGGACTAGCGGGGGGGCCTTTGAATGAGCAGTTCTTC.

V is TRBV18 and J is TRBJ2-5; no definite D call. The V end was cut by 3 bases, the J end by 5 bases, with 10 bases between. Germline values: CDR1 KGHSH, CDR2 LQKENI. The CDR3 totals 13 residues. This chain's CDR3 is CASSPPVDETQYF. The CDR3 coding sequence is TGTGCCAGCTCACCCCCGGTTGATGAGACCCAGTACTTC.

V and J are TRBV7-2 and TRBJ1-3, with 8 bases fitting TRBD1. The CDR3 totals 12 residues. V lost 3 bases, J lost 12 bases, and 4 bases stayed unmatched. Germline V gene lookup returns CDR1 SGHTA and CDR2 FQGNSA. Here the CDR3 reads CASSFPGQVIYF. The CDR3 coding sequence is TGTGCCAGCAGCTTCCCGGGACAGGTCATATATTTT.

This rearrangement joins TRBV15 to TRBJ1-5, with 10 bases lining up with TRBD1. The CDR3 has 16 residues. Unmatched junction bases numbered 7, after V lost 5 bases and J lost 3 bases. Per the germline V gene, CDR1 is LNHNV and CDR2 is YYDKDF (reference sequence). The CDR3 spells CATSERQGAFNQPQHF. The CDR3 DNA reads TGTGCCACCAGCGAGAGACAGGGGGCGTTCAATCAGCCCCAGCATTTT.

The table lists this clone with a few counts. The V gene is TRBV5-5, the J gene TRBJ1-5; D is uncertain. Germline CDR1 SGHKS, CDR2 YYEKEE (reference sequence). The CDR3 is 14 residues long. V lost 0 bases and J 6 bases, leaving 10 bases between the germline ends. The CDR3 is CASSLGVSGQPQHF. For the CDR3, the DNA is TGTGCCAGCAGCTTGGGGGTCTCGGGTCAGCCCCAGCATTTT.

CDR3 bases: TGCGCCAGCAGCCAAGATTTTCGGGGAGGGACTGAAGCTTTCTTT. Amino acid sequence: CASSQDFRGGTEAFF. The V call is TRBV4-1, the J call TRBJ1-1; the D is unclear. CDR3 length: 15 amino acids. With 0 bases removed from V and 5 bases from J, the gap between germline ends came to 13 bases. From germline, CDR1 is MGHRA and CDR2 YSYEKL.

The chain joins TRBV6-6 to TRBJ1-3; D might be TRBD1 (6 bases). CDR3 size: 15 residues. Germline CDR1 MNHNY, CDR2 SVGAGI (reference sequence). V lost 6 bases, J lost 0 bases, and 12 bases lay in between. The CDR3 DNA reads TGTGCCAGCAGAACCGGGACACTCTCTGGAAACACCATATATTTT. Its translation is CASRTGTLSGNTIYF.

V gene TRBV5-1 combines with J gene TRBJ1-2; weak D call: TRBD1 (6 bases). The V end lost 0 bases, the J end lost 5 bases, and 11 bases lay between the germline ends. CDR3 length: 14 residues. Germline V gene sequence: CDR1 SGHRS, CDR2 YFSETQ. The CDR3 spells CASSLGFGQYGYTF. The CDR3 DNA sequence: TGCGCCAGCAGCTTGGGATTTGGACAGTATGGCTACACCTTC.

The V and J genes are TRBV7-9 and TRBJ2-3; 15 bases fit TRBD2. CDR3 length: 16 amino acids. V shed 4 bases, J shed 8 bases, and the junction held 7 bases outside the gene matches. The germline gives CDR1 SEHNR, CDR2 FQNEAQ (reference sequence). CDR3 DNA: TGTGCCAGCAGCTGGGGACTAGCGGGAGGCGAAGGTACGCAGTATTTT. This encodes CASSWGLAGGEGTQYF.

CDR3 nucleotide sequence: TGTGCCAGCAGCTTGTATACAGCGGCCGGTGAAAAACTGTTTTTT. Its protein is CASSLYTAAGEKLFF. The chain joins TRBV5-4 to TRBJ1-4; D is unclear. Germline CDR1 is SGHNT and CDR2 is YYREEE (reference sequence). V lost 1 base to trimming and J lost 7 bases, with 14 bases between them. This CDR3 spans 15 amino acids. Variable domain in full (rest from reference TRBV5-4 and TRBJ1-4): ETGVTQSPTHLIKTRGQQVTLRCSSQSGHNTVSWYQQALGQGPQFIFQYYREEENGRGNFPPRFSGLQFPNYSSELNVNALELDDSALYLCASSLYTAAGEKLFFGSGTQLSVL.

This clone appeared once. This chain links TRBV10-1 with TRBJ2-4; unclear D gene. The CDR3 spans 15 residues. Trimming took off 0 bases at V and 1 base at J, with 7 bases between the two ends. The V gene's germline CDR1 is WNHNN and CDR2 SYGVQD (reference sequence). CDR3 region: CASSESTGAKNIQYF. The DNA of the CDR3 is TGCGCCAGCAGTGAGTCGACTGGGGCCAAAAACATTCAGTACTTC.

The chain couples TRBV19 to TRBJ1-1; possibly TRBD1 for D (5 bases). This CDR3 spans 16 amino acids. The germline CDR1 and CDR2 sequences are LNHDA and SQIVND (reference sequence). The V gene lost 3 bases and the J gene lost 2 bases, with 16 bases spanning the gap. The CDR3: CASSITGQGLNTEAFF. The CDR3, as DNA: TGTGCCAGTAGTATTACTGGGCAGGGCTTAAACACTGAAGCTTTCTTT.

The J gene is TRBJ2-5, the V gene TRBV6-1; TRBD2 aligns across 10 bases. There are 15 residues in the CDR3. Germline CDR1 is MNHNS and CDR2 is SASEGT. V lost 6 bases to trimming and J lost 0 bases; unmatched junction nucleotides: 4. The CDR3 is CASSRLAGYQETQYF. CDR3 sequence (DNA): TGTGCCAGCAGCCGACTAGCGGGCTACCAAGAGACCCAGTACTTC.

The chain has TRBV7-9 and TRBJ2-7, with 12 bases fitting TRBD2. V gave up 1 base and J gave up 1 base; unmatched junction bases: 5. Germline values: CDR1 SEHNR, CDR2 FQNEAQ (reference sequence). The CDR3 has 17 residues. This chain's CDR3 is CASSLGGLAGGSYEQYF. DNA for the CDR3: TGTGCCAGCAGCTTAGGTGGGCTAGCGGGAGGGTCCTACGAGCAGTACTTC.